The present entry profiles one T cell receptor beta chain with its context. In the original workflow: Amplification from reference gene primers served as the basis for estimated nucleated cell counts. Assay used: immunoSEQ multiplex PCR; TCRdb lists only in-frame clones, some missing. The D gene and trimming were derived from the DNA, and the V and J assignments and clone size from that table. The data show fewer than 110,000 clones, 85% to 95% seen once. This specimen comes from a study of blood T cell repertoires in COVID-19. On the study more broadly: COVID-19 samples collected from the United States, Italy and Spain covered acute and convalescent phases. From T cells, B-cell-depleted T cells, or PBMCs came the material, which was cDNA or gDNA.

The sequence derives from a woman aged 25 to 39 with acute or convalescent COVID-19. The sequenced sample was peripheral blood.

The CDR3 region has the DNA TGTGCCAGCAGCGCGAATAGCAATCAGCCCCAGCATTTT. Encoded protein: CASSANSNQPQHF. The rearrangement uses TRBV2 and TRBJ1-5; unclear D gene. Germline V lookup: CDR1 SNHLY, CDR2 FYNNEI. There are 13 residues in the CDR3. V was shortened by 6 bases and J by 0 bases, with 6 bases between the two germline ends.